The rows below give T cell receptor beta chains drawn from one sample of a study of T cell responses to AZD1222 COVID-19 vaccine. The assay was immunoSEQ multiplex PCR, and TCRdb's table has in-frame clones only and misses some. The data hold 130,000 to 150,000 clones, with around 84% observed a single time. This specimen was peripheral blood, taken 28 days after the second AZD1222 dose. These receptors all stem from an adult who received the AZD1222 COVID-19 vaccine. CDR3s include the opening cysteine and the closing phenylalanine or tryptophan. Each record gives: V gene, D gene, clone size, J gene, CDR3 DNA, CDR3 protein. D genes are given only for firm matches. For some rows the clone size is stated as once, few or many, or as a class when expanded; others skip it.

TRBV6-4	TRBD1	NA	TRBJ1-2	TGTGCCAGCCAGTTTAGACAGGGTTCATATGGCTACACCTTC	CASQFRQGSYGYTF
TRBV19	TRBD2	NA	TRBJ2-3	TGTGCCAGTAGTCATGCCCTTGAGGGACTAGCGGCTATTCCGGATACGCAGTATTTT	CASSHALEGLAAIPDTQYF
TRBV20-1	NA	NA	TRBJ2-3	TGCAGTGCTATCTTTCGGGTTACGCAGTATTTT	CSAIFRVTQYF
TRBV7-6	NA	NA	TRBJ1-2	TGTGCCAGCAGCTTTGGCTTTAACTATGGCTACACCTTC	CASSFGFNYGYTF
TRBV5-4	TRBD1	NA	TRBJ1-2	TGTGCCAGCAGGGACGACAGGGAGGGTAGAAGTGGCTACACCTTC	CASRDDREGRSGYTF
TRBV2	TRBD2	NA	TRBJ2-1	TGTGCCCGAGCTAGCGGGGCCTACAATGAGCAGTTCTTC	CARASGAYNEQFF
TRBV28	NA	NA	TRBJ1-2	TGTGCCAGCAGTTTCCCCGGACAGTCAGCTAACTATGGCTACACCTTC	CASSFPGQSANYGYTF
TRBV30	NA	once	TRBJ2-3	TGTGCCTGGAGCAGACGGAGGGCAGATACGCAGTATTTT	CAWSRRRADTQYF
TRBV19	TRBD2	once	TRBJ2-7	TGTGCCAGTAGTAGGGCCAGAGGGGCTAGCGGGAGCTCCTACGAGCAGTACTTC	CASSRARGASGSSYEQYF
TRBV11-2	NA	once	TRBJ1-5	TGTGCCAGCAGCTTAGATATGGGCAATCAGCCCCAGCATTTT	CASSLDMGNQPQHF
TRBV7-2	NA	NA	TRBJ2-6	TGTGCCAGCAGCTTAGCGCGCCCGACGGGGGCCAACGTCCTGACTTTC	CASSLARPTGANVLTF
TRBV11-2	TRBD2	NA	TRBJ2-5	TGTGCCAGCAGCGTGGGGACTAGCGATGGGGAGACCCAGTACTTC	CASSVGTSDGETQYF
TRBV5-4	TRBD2	NA	TRBJ2-1	TGTGCCAGCAGCCTAGGACTAGCGGGAGTAACCTACAATGAGCAGTTCTTC	CASSLGLAGVTYNEQFF
TRBV20-1	NA	NA	TRBJ1-1	TGCAGTGCTAGGGGGTGGACTGAAGCTTTCTTT	CSARGWTEAFF
TRBV7-9	TRBD2	NA	TRBJ2-3	TGTGCCAGCAGCACCGGGACTAGCGCCACAGATACGCAGTATTTT	CASSTGTSATDTQYF
TRBV27	TRBD2	NA	TRBJ2-1	TGTGCCAGCAGTTTAGTTTCAGGCGGGAGTGGAGGGAATGAGCAGTTCTTC	CASSLVSGGSGGNEQFF
TRBV6-5	NA	NA	TRBJ1-2	TGTGCCAGCAGTTATGGGGGATATGGCCATGGCTACACCTTC	CASSYGGYGHGYTF
TRBV11-3	NA	NA	TRBJ2-1	TGTGCCAGCAGCACGGACGACGCCTCCTACAATGAGCAGTTCTTC	CASSTDDASYNEQFF
TRBV30	NA	NA	TRBJ1-4	TGTGCCTGGAACCGGGGAACAGGGGAAAAACTGTTTTTT	CAWNRGTGEKLFF
TRBV6-5	NA	NA	TRBJ1-3	TGTGCCAGCAGGCCGACTGATGATGGAAACACCATATATTTT	CASRPTDDGNTIYF
TRBV11-2	TRBD1	NA	TRBJ1-2	TGTGCCAGCAGCCCAGGGACAGGCAATGGCTACACCTTC	CASSPGTGNGYTF
TRBV13	TRBD2	once	TRBJ2-3	TGTGCCAGCAATCTAGCGGGGGTAGTAGATACGCAGTATTTT	CASNLAGVVDTQYF
TRBV5-1	NA	NA	TRBJ1-1	TGCGCCAGCAGCGCCGACGGAGGGTCCACTGAAGCTTTCTTT	CASSADGGSTEAFF
TRBV19	TRBD1	NA	TRBJ1-5	TGTGCCAGTAAAGGGACAGGGTATAGTGAGCCCCAGCATTTT	CASKGTGYSEPQHF
TRBV7-9	NA	NA	TRBJ1-2	TGTGCCAGCAGCCCCCCAAAGCGGGATGGCTACACCTTC	CASSPPKRDGYTF
TRBV3-1/TRBV3-2	NA	NA	TRBJ2-1	TGTGCCAGCAGCCAAAGTGTCGGGTTGCACAATGAGCAGTTCTTC	CASSQSVGLHNEQFF
TRBV4-1	TRBD2	NA	TRBJ2-3	TGCGCCACCAGACGGGGGGAGCTAGACACAGATACGCAGTATTTT	CATRRGELDTDTQYF
TRBV7-2	TRBD1	NA	TRBJ2-4	TGTGCCAGCAGCCCGGGACAGAGCCAAAACATTCAGTACTTC	CASSPGQSQNIQYF
TRBV12-2	NA	NA	TRBJ2-2	TGTGCAAGTCGCACCAACCGGGACGAAAACACCGGGGAGCTGTTTTTT	CASRTNRDENTGELFF
TRBV4-1	NA	NA	TRBJ2-7	TGCGCCAGCAGCCACCAGAACCGGGGTGACTACGAGCAGTACTTC	CASSHQNRGDYEQYF
TRBV5-6	TRBD1	few	TRBJ1-1	TGTGCCAGCAGCCGTGGGACAGACAAAGCTTTCTTT	CASSRGTDKAFF
TRBV19	NA	NA	TRBJ1-5	TGTGCCAGTAGTATGTCGGGGGATAGCAATCAGCCCCAGCATTTT	CASSMSGDSNQPQHF
TRBV7-9	NA	NA	TRBJ1-4	TGTGCCAGCAGCTTAGAAGAGTTGGGTACTAATGAAAAACTGTTTTTT	CASSLEELGTNEKLFF
TRBV23-1	NA	NA	TRBJ1-5	TGCGCCAGCAGTCAATCGACGGTGGGAGGTGGCAATCAGCCCCAGCATTTT	CASSQSTVGGGNQPQHF
TRBV11-2	TRBD1	NA	TRBJ1-2	TGTGCCAGCAGACACCCGGGGACAGCTAACTATGGCTACACCTTC	CASRHPGTANYGYTF
TRBV5-8	TRBD1	NA	TRBJ1-1	TGTGCCAGCACCGGACAGGGGAGGACTGAAGCTTTCTTT	CASTGQGRTEAFF